What follows are 7 T cell receptor beta chains derived from one specimen sequenced in a study of blood T cells in healthy people across ages (dated by TCRdb to about 2015). Preparation of the library involved 5' RACE. The instrument given in TCRdb is Illumina HiSeq 2500. A second PCR of about 6 to 11 cycles was performed with a sample-barcoded 5' primer and a J-beta primer mix. The public reads were quality trimmed at Q25 with fastp and then assembled into clones with MiXCR by TCRdb, keeping productive beta chains. Each CDR3 protein gets just one entry, which takes the most common genes and DNA from the rows behind it. In this sample the table shows 500,000 to 700,000 distinct CDR3 sequences, under 30% of which occur a single time. The ten largest make up about 15% of the sample. Sequenced: blood. Source of these receptors: a woman of 80 years or more in good health.

The chain employs TRBV18 and TRBJ1-2; D possibly corresponds to TRBD1 (5 bases). The ends were cut back, 4 bases at V and 4 bases at J, with 13 bases in the middle. Germline V gene sequence: CDR1 KGHSH, CDR2 LQKENI. The CDR3 consists of 14 residues. CDR3 sequence (DNA): TGTGCCAGCTCACTAAGGGCCAGGGTCTATGGCTACACCTTC. This gives the protein CASSLRARVYGYTF.

This clonotype was recorded at least ten times. A read error may explain this, as a much larger clone is one base away. V usage is TRBV5-1 and J usage is TRBJ2-1; D is possibly TRBD2 (6 bases). V shed 9 bases and J shed 5 bases, with 18 bases lying between them. This CDR3 is 14 amino acids long. The V gene's germline CDR1 is SGHRS and CDR2 YFSETQ. The CDR3 here is CAISFPTSHNEQFF. The CDR3 DNA reads as TGCGCCATCAGTTTCCCTACTAGCCACAATGAGCAGTTCTTC.

CDR3 protein: CASSQGYRGNQPQHF. The CDR3 nucleotides are TGCGCCAGCAGCCAAGGTTATCGGGGCAATCAGCCCCAGCATTTT. The J gene is TRBJ1-5, the V gene TRBV4-3; no firm D call. This CDR3 is 15 amino acids long. Germline V gene sequence: CDR1 LGHNA, CDR2 YSLEER. Deletions cut 1 base from V and 2 bases from J, with 9 bases between.

This clonotype was seen many times. This may be a read error, as it is one base from a much larger clone. The rearrangement uses TRBV5-1 and TRBJ2-5; D gene unclear. This CDR3 contains 14 residues. The germline V gene encodes CDR1 SGHRS and CDR2 YFSETQ. The V end was cut by 0 bases, the J end by 11 bases, with 17 bases between. The CDR3 DNA follows: TGCGCCAGCAGCTTGGAAGTCGGATACAATGAGCAGTACTTC. Encoded protein: CASSLEVGYNEQYF. Full variable domain (rest looked up from reference TRBV5-1 and TRBJ2-5): KAGVTQTPRYLIKTRGQQVTLSCSPISGHRSVSWYQQTPGQGLQFLFEYFSETQRNKGNFPGRFSGRQFSNSRSEMNVSTLELGDSALYLCASSLEVGYNEQYFGPGTRLLVL.

The chain uses TRBV7-2 and TRBJ1-2, with D tentatively TRBD1 (6 bases). Germline CDR1 is SGHTA and CDR2 is FQGNSA. This CDR3 spans 18 amino acids. The germline V and J ends were trimmed by 5 bases and 0 bases, with 22 bases remaining between them. The CDR3 nucleotides read TGTGCCAGCAGCCTAAATCCGGGACAAGGGGGGTCTAACTATGGCTACACCTTC. It is translated as CASSLNPGQGGSNYGYTF.

Of note for this clonotype: Because it lacks the conserved phenylalanine or tryptophan at the end, this CDR3 is likely a read error. The chain uses TRBV11-2 and TRBJ1-2; 9 bases fit TRBD1. The V and J ends lost 5 bases and 6 bases, in that order; junction bases with no gene match: 4. This CDR3 is 13 amino acids long. Looked up from germline, CDR1 is SGHAT and CDR2 is FQNNGV. CDR3 DNA sequence: TGTGCCAGCAGCGGGACAGGGTTAGATGGCTACACCTGC. Translated, it gives CASSGTGLDGYTC.

Only a few counts were recorded for this clonotype. The gene calls are TRBV7-9 and TRBJ2-2; the match to TRBD2 covers 12 bases. The junction had 5 bases not matched to a gene; V was cut back by 8 bases and J by 7 bases. CDR3 length equals 14 residues. Germline-derived CDR1 and CDR2 are SEHNR and FQNEAQ (reference sequence). The CDR3 sequence: CASGSGLAGGELFF. Here the CDR3 DNA reads TGTGCCAGCGGTTCGGGACTAGCGGGCGGGGAGCTGTTTTTT. The full variable domain, its missing parts supplied by reference TRBV7-9 and TRBJ2-2, is DTGVSQNPRHKITKRGQNVTFRCDPISEHNRLYWYRQTLGQGPEFLTYFQNEAQLEKSRLLSDRFSAERPKGSFSTLEIQRTEQGDSAMYLCASGSGLAGGELFFGEGSRLTVL.